This T cell receptor (beta chain) came from a study of CD8+ T cells in alopecia areata. Study-level points and caveats: Especially in alopecia totalis/universalis, lesional scalp showed greater clonality than normal scalp did. Sequencing of scalp samples also captures resident alphabeta T cells of normal skin.

Extracted RNA was reverse transcribed into cDNA, the sequencing template. Profiling relied on immunoSEQ multiplex PCR, and the TCRdb table lists in-frame clones only, not all of them. The repertoire holds fewer than 150,000 clones, with roughly three fifths as singletons. Germline values: CDR1 SGDLS, CDR2 YYNGEE. V was pared by 3 bases and J by 5 bases, with 15 bases between. The length of the CDR3 is 14 residues. Peripheral blood samples and lesional scalp punch biopsies were obtained from alopecia areata patients. In the case of this clone: As yet, its antigen is unknown.

The genes are TRBV9 and TRBJ2-7, with D possibly being TRBD2 (7 bases). This TCR was sampled from a human donor with alopecia areata. The sequencing here drew on CD4+ T cells sorted from blood, taken at week 0. This CDR3 is CASSARGGPNEQYF. CDR3 DNA sequence: TGTGCCAGCAGCGCAAGGGGGGGCCCCAACGAGCAGTACTTC.